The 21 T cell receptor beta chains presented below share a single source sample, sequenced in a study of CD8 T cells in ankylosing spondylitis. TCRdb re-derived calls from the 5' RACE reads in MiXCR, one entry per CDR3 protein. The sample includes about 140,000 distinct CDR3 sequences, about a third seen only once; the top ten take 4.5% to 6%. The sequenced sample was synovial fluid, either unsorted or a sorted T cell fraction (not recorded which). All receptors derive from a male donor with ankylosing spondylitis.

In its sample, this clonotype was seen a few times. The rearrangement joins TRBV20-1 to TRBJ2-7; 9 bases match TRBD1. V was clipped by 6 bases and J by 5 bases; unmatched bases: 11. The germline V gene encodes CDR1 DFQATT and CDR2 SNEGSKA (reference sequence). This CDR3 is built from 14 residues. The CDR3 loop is CSAPQRQGGHEQYF. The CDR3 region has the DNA TGCAGTGCCCCCCAAAGACAGGGGGGTCACGAGCAGTACTTC.

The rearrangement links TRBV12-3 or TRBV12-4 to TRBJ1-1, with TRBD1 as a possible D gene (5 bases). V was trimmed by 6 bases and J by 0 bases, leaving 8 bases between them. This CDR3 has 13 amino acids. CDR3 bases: TGTGCCAGCAGACCAGGGCTGAACACTGAAGCTTTCTTT. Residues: CASRPGLNTEAFF.

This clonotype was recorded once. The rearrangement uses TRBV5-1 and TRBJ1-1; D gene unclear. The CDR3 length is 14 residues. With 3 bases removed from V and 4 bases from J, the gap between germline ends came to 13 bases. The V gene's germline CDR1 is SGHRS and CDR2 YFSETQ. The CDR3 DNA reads TGCGCCAGCAGCTCTGAAAGGGTCGCCACTGAAGCTTTCTTT. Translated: CASSSERVATEAFF.

DNA for the CDR3: TGTGCCAGCAGCTTACTCTCAGGGGAGAGTAACTATGGCTACACCTTC. This gives the protein CASSLLSGESNYGYTF. The V and J genes are TRBV7-8 and TRBJ1-2, with D perhaps matching TRBD1 (6 bases). Germline values: CDR1 SGHVS, CDR2 FQNEAQ. CDR3 length: 16 amino acids. V shed 2 bases and J shed 1 base, with 14 bases lying between them.

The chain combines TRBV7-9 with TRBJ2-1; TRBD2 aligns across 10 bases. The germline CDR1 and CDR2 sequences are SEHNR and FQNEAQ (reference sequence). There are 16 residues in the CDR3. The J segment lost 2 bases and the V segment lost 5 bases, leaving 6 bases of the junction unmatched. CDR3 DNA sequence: TGTGCCAGCAGCACTGGACTAGCGGTTACCTACAATGAGCAGTTCTTC. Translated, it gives CASSTGLAVTYNEQFF.

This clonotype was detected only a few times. This CDR3 is CASSQDIALTGELFF. In DNA, the CDR3 is TGCGCCAGCAGCCAAGATATCGCCCTAACCGGGGAGCTGTTTTTT. V is TRBV4-1 and J is TRBJ2-2; D ambiguous. This CDR3 has 15 residues. Germline V gene data show CDR1 as MGHRA and CDR2 as YSYEKL. Trimming removed 0 bases at V and 5 bases at J, with 10 bases between.

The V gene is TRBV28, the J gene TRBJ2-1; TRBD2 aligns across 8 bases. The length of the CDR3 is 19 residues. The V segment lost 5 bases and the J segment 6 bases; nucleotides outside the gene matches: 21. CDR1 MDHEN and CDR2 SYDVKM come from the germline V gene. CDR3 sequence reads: CASSKSPGLGSLGFNEQFF. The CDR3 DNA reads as TGTGCCAGCAGTAAATCCCCGGGACTAGGGAGTCTTGGGTTCAATGAGCAGTTCTTC.

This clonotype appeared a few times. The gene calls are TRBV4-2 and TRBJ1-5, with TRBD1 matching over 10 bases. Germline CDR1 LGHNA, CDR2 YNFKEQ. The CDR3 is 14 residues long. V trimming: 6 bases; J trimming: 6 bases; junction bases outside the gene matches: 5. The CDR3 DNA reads TGTGCCAGCAGTCCGACAGGGGGCGTTCAGCCCCAGCATTTT. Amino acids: CASSPTGGVQPQHF.

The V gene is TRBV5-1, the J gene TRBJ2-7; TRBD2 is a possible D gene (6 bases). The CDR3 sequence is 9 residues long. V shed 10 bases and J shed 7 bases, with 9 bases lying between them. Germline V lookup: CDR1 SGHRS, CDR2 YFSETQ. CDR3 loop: CAPGSEQYF. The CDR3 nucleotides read TGCGCCCCCGGGAGTGAGCAGTACTTC.

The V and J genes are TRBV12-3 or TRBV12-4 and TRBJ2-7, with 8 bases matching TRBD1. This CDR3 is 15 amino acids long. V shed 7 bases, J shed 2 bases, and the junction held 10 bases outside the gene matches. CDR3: CASTPGGEITYEQYF. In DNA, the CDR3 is TGTGCCAGCACTCCAGGGGGCGAAATCACCTACGAGCAGTACTTC.

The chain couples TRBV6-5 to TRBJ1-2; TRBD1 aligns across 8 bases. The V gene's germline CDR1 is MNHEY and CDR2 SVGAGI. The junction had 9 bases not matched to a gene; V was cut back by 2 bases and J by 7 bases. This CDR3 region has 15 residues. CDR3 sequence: CASSYRQGAARGYTF. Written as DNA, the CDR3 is TGTGCCAGCAGTTACCGCCAGGGGGCGGCTCGTGGCTACACCTTC.

CDR3 sequence: CASSLAGSYIQYF. The CDR3, as DNA: TGTGCCAGCAGTCTAGCGGGGTCGTACATTCAGTACTTC. This sequence joins TRBV11-2 and TRBJ2-4; 9 bases align to TRBD2. With V trimmed by 6 bases and J by 8 bases, 5 bases remained unmatched. CDR3 length: 13 amino acids. CDR1 is SGHAT and CDR2 is FQNNGV in the germline V gene.

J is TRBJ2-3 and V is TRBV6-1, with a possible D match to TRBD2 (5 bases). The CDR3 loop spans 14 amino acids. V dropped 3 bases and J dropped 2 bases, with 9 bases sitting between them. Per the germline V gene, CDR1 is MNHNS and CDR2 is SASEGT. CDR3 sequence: CASSDWLATDTQYF. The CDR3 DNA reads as TGTGCCAGCAGTGACTGGCTAGCCACAGATACGCAGTATTTT.

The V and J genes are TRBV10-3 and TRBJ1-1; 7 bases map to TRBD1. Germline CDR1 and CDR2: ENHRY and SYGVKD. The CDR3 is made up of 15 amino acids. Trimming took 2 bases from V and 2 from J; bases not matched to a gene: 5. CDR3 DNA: TGTGCCATCAGTGAGGACAGGGACCGTAACACTGAAGCTTTCTTT. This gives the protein CAISEDRDRNTEAFF.

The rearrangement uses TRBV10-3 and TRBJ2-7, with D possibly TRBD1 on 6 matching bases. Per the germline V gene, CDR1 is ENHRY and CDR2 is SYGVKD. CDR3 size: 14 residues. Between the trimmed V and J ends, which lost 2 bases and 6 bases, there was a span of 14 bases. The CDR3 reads CAISELQGLGEQYF. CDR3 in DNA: TGTGCCATCAGTGAGCTACAGGGTTTGGGCGAGCAGTACTTC.

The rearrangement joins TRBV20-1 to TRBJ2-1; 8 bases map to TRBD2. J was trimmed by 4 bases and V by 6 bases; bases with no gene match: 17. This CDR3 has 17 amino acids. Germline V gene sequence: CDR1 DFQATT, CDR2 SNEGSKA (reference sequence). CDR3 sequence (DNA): TGCAGTGCCCGCGGACCTGCGGGAGGTCCCTCTTACAATGAGCAGTTCTTC. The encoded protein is CSARGPAGGPSYNEQFF.

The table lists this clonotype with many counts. Written as DNA, the CDR3 is TGTGCCAGCAGTCCCGGGTACTTCAAAGAGACCCAGTACTTC. This translates into CASSPGYFKETQYF. V is TRBV27 and J is TRBJ2-5; D remains unclear. In germline, CDR1 is MNHEY, CDR2 SMNVEV (reference sequence). V was shortened by 5 bases and J by 3 bases, with 13 bases between the two germline ends. The CDR3 has 14 residues.

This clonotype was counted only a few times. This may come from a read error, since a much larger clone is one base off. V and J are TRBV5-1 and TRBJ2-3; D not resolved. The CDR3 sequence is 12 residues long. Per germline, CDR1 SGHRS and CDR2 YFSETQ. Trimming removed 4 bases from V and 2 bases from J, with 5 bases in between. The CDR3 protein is CASSQTTDTQYF. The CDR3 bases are TGCGCCAGCAGCCAAACCACAGATACGCAGTATTTT.

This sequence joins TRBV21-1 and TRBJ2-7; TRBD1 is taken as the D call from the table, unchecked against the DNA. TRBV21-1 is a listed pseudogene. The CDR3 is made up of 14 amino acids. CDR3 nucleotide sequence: TGTGCCAGCATCAATCCGGGACACCAGGAGGAGCAGTACTTC. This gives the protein CASINPGHQEEQYF.

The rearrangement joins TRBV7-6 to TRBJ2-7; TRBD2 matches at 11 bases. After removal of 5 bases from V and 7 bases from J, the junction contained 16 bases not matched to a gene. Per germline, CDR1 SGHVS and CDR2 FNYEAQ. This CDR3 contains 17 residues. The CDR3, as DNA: TGTGCCAGCAGCCCCCCGGGGGGAGTAGCGGGAGGGTGGGAGCAGTACTTC. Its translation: CASSPPGGVAGGWEQYF.

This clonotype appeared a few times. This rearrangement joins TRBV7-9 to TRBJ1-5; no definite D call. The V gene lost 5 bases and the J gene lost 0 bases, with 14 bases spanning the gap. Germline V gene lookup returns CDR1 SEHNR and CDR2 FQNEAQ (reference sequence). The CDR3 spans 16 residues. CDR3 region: CASSLGERDSNQPQHF. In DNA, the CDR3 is TGTGCCAGCAGCCTTGGGGAACGGGATAGCAATCAGCCCCAGCATTTT.